The clone carrying this T cell receptor beta chain was seen a handful of times. The PCR ran on 60 Vbeta and 13 Jbeta primers. Sequenced by immunoSEQ multiplex PCR; TCRdb stores in-frame clones only, minus some. Counted here are 190,000 or so clones, 80% occurring once; the ten biggest clones make up about 0.7%. The data were taken from a study of cytomegalovirus exposure and HLA in healthy donors. The germline gives CDR1 GTSNPN, CDR2 SVGIG (reference sequence). The CDR3 is 13 residues long. V lost 3 bases, J lost 3 bases, and 9 bases lay in between. The receptor was isolated from a boy between 5 and 17 years old in good health and CMV-seronegative. The chain carries TRBV30 and TRBJ1-5; D is unclear. The sample consisted of PBMCs. The CDR3 spells CAWSGLNNQPQHF. The CDR3 DNA sequence: TGTGCCTGGAGCGGGTTGAACAATCAGCCCCAGCATTTT.